This entry lists 17 T cell receptor beta chains sequenced from one sample in a study of blood T cell repertoires in COVID-19. Generated by immunoSEQ multiplex PCR, the TCRdb table keeps only in-frame clones and is missing some. Of around 250,000 clones in the sample, 85% to 95% were seen once. Sequenced input: PBMCs or T cells enriched from blood (not recorded which). The origin of the receptors is a man aged 35 to 55 who had been exposed to COVID-19.

This CDR3 is CATSKDRGVYEQYF. The CDR3 coding sequence is TGTGCCACCAGCAAGGACAGGGGAGTTTACGAGCAGTACTTC. The rearrangement links TRBV15 to TRBJ2-7; TRBD1 aligns across 9 bases. Germline-derived CDR1 and CDR2 are LNHNV and YYDKDF (reference sequence). CDR3 length: 14 amino acids. The ends lost 4 bases at V and 4 bases at J; junction bases unmatched: 5.

The chain's CDR3 is CASSSPQGPEAFF. In nucleotides, the CDR3 is TGTGCCAGCAGCTCTCCGCAGGGTCCTGAAGCTTTCTTT. The chain has TRBV7-9 and TRBJ1-1; D might be TRBD1 (5 bases). Deletions cut 4 bases from V and 6 bases from J, with 12 bases between. Germline assignment: CDR1 SEHNR and CDR2 FQNEAQ (reference sequence). CDR3 length: 13 amino acids.

V and J are TRBV5-1 and TRBJ2-1, with a weak D call TRBD1 (6 bases). CDR3 length: 14 residues. V shed 4 bases and J shed 8 bases, with 16 bases lying between them. CDR1 is SGHRS, CDR2 YFSETQ, per germline. The CDR3 DNA is TGCGCCAGCAGCGCCGGACAGTCGAGGGATGAGCAGTTCTTC. This encodes CASSAGQSRDEQFF.

This chain links TRBV5-1 with TRBJ1-2; D gene uncertain. The CDR3 is 14 amino acids. Trimming removed 0 bases from V and 2 bases from J, with 8 bases in between. Germline CDR1 reads SGHRS; CDR2 reads YFSETQ. The CDR3 DNA follows: TGCGCCAGCAGCTTGGTAGCAGACAACTATGGCTACACCTTC. This codes for CASSLVADNYGYTF.

The chain employs TRBV3-1 (or the pseudogene TRBV3-2) and TRBJ1-1; D is possibly TRBD1 (5 bases). Looked up from germline, CDR1 is LGHDT and CDR2 is YNNKEL (reference sequence). V was clipped by 0 bases and J by 0 bases, with 8 bases between them. The CDR3 length is 15 residues. The CDR3 reads CASSQEGVMNTEAFF. The CDR3 coding sequence is TGTGCCAGCAGCCAAGAAGGGGTCATGAACACTGAAGCTTTCTTT.

V usage is TRBV6-1 and J usage is TRBJ2-5; D gene unclear. CDR1 and CDR2 from the germline V gene are MNHNS and SASEGT. This CDR3 comprises 12 residues. V was clipped by 2 bases and J by 7 bases, with 8 bases between them. The CDR3 nucleotides are TGTGCCAGCAGTGAACAGTGGTTGACCCAGTACTTC. Its translation: CASSEQWLTQYF.

This clone occurred a few times. The chain is built from TRBV2 and TRBJ1-1; D remains unclear. The germline CDR1 and CDR2 sequences are SNHLY and FYNNEI. The CDR3 runs 15 residues. Trimming pared 3 bases from V and 11 bases from J, leaving 22 bases between. CDR3 loop: CASSDGLKPPVWAFF. The DNA of the CDR3 is TGTGCCAGCAGTGATGGGCTGAAACCCCCCGTTTGGGCTTTCTTT.

V is TRBV7-2 and J is TRBJ2-3, with a possible D match to TRBD2 (5 bases). This CDR3 is built from 15 residues. Germline V gives CDR1 SGHTA, CDR2 FQGNSA. The V and J ends lost 0 bases and 2 bases respectively, with 9 bases between them. This CDR3 is CASSLAAGNTDTQYF. The DNA of the CDR3 is TGTGCCAGCAGCTTAGCGGCCGGGAACACAGATACGCAGTATTTT.

This clone turned up a few times. The chain carries TRBV14 and TRBJ2-7; 8 bases match TRBD1. The CDR3 sequence is 15 residues long. The trim removed 2 bases at V and 2 bases at J, leaving 5 bases unmatched. Germline assignment: CDR1 SGHDN and CDR2 FVKESK. CDR3 sequence (DNA): TGTGCCAGCAGCCAAACACAGGGGGAGCCCTACGAGCAGTACTTC. As protein: CASSQTQGEPYEQYF.

The chain carries TRBV5-6 and TRBJ2-7; TRBD2 agrees at 13 bases. The CDR3 consists of 15 residues. From germline, CDR1 is SGHDT and CDR2 YYEEEE. With 4 bases clipped from V and 3 bases from J, the junction kept 4 bases outside the gene matches. CDR3: CASSPGLAGIYEQYF. The CDR3 coding sequence is TGTGCCAGCAGCCCGGGACTAGCGGGAATCTACGAGCAGTACTTC.

This clone showed up just a few times. The chain combines TRBV25-1 with TRBJ2-7; perhaps TRBD2 as D (5 bases). Germline lookup yields CDR1 MGHDK and CDR2 SYGVNS. This CDR3 is 13 amino acids long. The V and J ends lost 7 bases and 4 bases respectively, with 14 bases between them. The CDR3 here is CASTHRRIYEQYF. CDR3 in DNA: TGTGCCAGCACCCACCGGAGGATTTACGAGCAGTACTTC.

This chain links TRBV14 with TRBJ2-2, with D tentatively TRBD2 (5 bases). V was pared by 1 base and J by 4 bases, with 16 bases between. Germline V CDR1 and CDR2: SGHDN, FVKESK. The CDR3 is 17 residues long. In nucleotides, the CDR3 is TGTGCCAGCAGCCAAGGAAGGACCCCTCGGGGCACCGGGGAGCTGTTTTTT. The encoded protein is CASSQGRTPRGTGELFF.

V gene TRBV19 combines with J gene TRBJ2-7; D might be TRBD2 (6 bases). The CDR3 covers 14 residues. V was shortened by 3 bases and J by 6 bases, with 15 bases between the two germline ends. Germline CDR1 is LNHDA and CDR2 is SQIVND (reference sequence). CDR3 DNA: TGTGCCAGTAGTATGCGGAGGGGAGACGGCGAGCAGTACTTC. Translating it yields CASSMRRGDGEQYF.

The chain recombines TRBV27 with TRBJ2-7; 8 nucleotides match TRBD2. V lost 7 bases to trimming and J lost 4 bases; unmatched junction nucleotides: 15. The CDR3 has 16 residues. The V gene's germline CDR1 is MNHEY and CDR2 SMNVEV (reference sequence). The CDR3, as DNA: TGTGCCAGCAATCCTGGCGGGGGGCGCCATCGTTACGAGCAGTACTTC. Translating it yields CASNPGGGRHRYEQYF.

The rearrangement joins TRBV4-2 to TRBJ2-2; 13 nucleotides align to TRBD2. The trim removed 4 bases at V and 7 bases at J, leaving 21 bases unmatched. CDR1 and CDR2 from the germline V gene are LGHNA and YNFKEQ. This CDR3 has 21 residues. The CDR3 DNA sequence: TGTGCCAGCAGCCCAAACGAACAGGGTCGAACTAGCGGGAGGGCCATCGGGGAGCTGTTTTTT. It encodes CASSPNEQGRTSGRAIGELFF.

The V call is TRBV3-1 (or the pseudogene TRBV3-2), the J call TRBJ1-1, with D perhaps TRBD1 (5 bases). The germline V gene has CDR1 LGHDT and CDR2 YNNKEL (reference sequence). V lost 0 bases and J 3 bases, leaving 11 bases between the germline ends. The CDR3 runs to 15 residues. CDR3 protein: CASSQDPGGHTEAFF. CDR3 DNA: TGTGCCAGCAGCCAAGATCCGGGGGGACACACTGAAGCTTTCTTT.

This rearrangement joins TRBV7-9 to TRBJ1-3; 10 bases are a match to TRBD1. The V gene's germline CDR1 is SEHNR and CDR2 FQNEAQ (reference sequence). The V and J ends lost 5 bases and 4 bases, in that order; junction bases with no gene match: 5. The CDR3 totals 15 residues. In nucleotides, the CDR3 is TGTGCCAGCAGCATGGGACAGGGGAACGGAAACACCATATATTTT. Encoded protein: CASSMGQGNGNTIYF.